This TCR beta chain was observed in a study of T cell responses to AZD1222 COVID-19 vaccine. V was pared by 0 bases and J by 0 bases, with 9 bases between. The length of the CDR3 is 16 residues. In germline, CDR1 is MNHEY, CDR2 SVGEGT. Assay: immunoSEQ multiplex PCR; the TCRdb copy retains only in-frame clones and omits some. The top ten hold more than 5.5% of the sample, which has around 160,000 clones, roughly 86% seen once. This chain joins TRBV6-2 or TRBV6-3 and TRBJ1-3, with D hard to call. Sample: peripheral blood, taken on day 0 of AZD1222 vaccination. The sequence derives from an adult in good health. The CDR3 DNA is TGTGCCAGCAGTTACTCGTTGCGGAGCTCTGGAAACACCATATATTTT. Protein product: CASSYSLRSSGNTIYF.